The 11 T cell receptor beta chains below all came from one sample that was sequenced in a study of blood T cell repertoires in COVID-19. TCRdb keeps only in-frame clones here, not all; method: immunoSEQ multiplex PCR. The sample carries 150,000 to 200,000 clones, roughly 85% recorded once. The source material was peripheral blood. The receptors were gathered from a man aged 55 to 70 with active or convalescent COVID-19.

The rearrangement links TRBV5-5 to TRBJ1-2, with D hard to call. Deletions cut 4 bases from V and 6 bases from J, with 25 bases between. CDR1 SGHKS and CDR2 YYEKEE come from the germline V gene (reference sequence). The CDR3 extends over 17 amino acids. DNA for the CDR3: TGTGCCAGCAGCCGAGAACCCATCGGCGGAGGTAGGAATGGCTACACCTTC. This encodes CASSREPIGGGRNGYTF.

The CDR3 DNA follows: TGCGCCAGCAGACCCGGTGGGGACAGGGGAAACACTGAAGCTTTCTTT. Protein: CASRPGGDRGNTEAFF. The chain has TRBV5-1 and TRBJ1-1; TRBD1 agrees at 10 bases. This CDR3 spans 16 amino acids. V gave up 5 bases and J gave up 2 bases; unmatched junction bases: 9. CDR1 SGHRS and CDR2 YFSETQ come from the germline V gene.

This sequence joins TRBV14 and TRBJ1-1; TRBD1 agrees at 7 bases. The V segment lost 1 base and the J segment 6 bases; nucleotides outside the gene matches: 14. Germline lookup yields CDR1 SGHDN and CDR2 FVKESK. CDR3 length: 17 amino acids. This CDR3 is CASSQARQGVPSAEAFF. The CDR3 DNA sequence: TGTGCCAGCAGCCAAGCAAGACAGGGAGTACCAAGCGCTGAAGCTTTCTTT.

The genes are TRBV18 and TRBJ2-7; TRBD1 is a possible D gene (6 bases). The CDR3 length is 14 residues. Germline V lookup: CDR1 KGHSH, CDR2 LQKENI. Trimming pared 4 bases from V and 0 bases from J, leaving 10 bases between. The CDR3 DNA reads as TGTGCCAGCTCACGACAGGAACTCTCCTACGAGCAGTACTTC. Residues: CASSRQELSYEQYF.

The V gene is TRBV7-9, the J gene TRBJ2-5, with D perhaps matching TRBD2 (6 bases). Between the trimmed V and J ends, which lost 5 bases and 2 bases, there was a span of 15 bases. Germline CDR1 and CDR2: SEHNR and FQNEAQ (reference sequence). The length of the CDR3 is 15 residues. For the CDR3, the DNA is TGTGCCAGCAGCCCAGACAACGGGGGTCAAGAGACCCAGTACTTC. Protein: CASSPDNGGQETQYF.

Here the CDR3 DNA reads TGCGCCAGCAGCTTGGGTCAGGGGAGAAATGAGCAGTTCTTC. It is translated as CASSLGQGRNEQFF. The V gene is TRBV5-1, the J gene TRBJ2-1; a possible D gene is TRBD1 (6 bases). The CDR3 has 14 residues. Looked up from germline, CDR1 is SGHRS and CDR2 is YFSETQ. V was trimmed by 0 bases and J by 7 bases, leaving 11 bases between them.

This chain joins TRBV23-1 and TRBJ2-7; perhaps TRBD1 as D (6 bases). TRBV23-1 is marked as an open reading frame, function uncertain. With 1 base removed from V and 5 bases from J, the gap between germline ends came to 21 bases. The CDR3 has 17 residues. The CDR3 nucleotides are TGCGCCAGCAGTCAATGGGTTACAGGGCAAGGTTTCCACGAGCAGTACTTC. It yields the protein CASSQWVTGQGFHEQYF.

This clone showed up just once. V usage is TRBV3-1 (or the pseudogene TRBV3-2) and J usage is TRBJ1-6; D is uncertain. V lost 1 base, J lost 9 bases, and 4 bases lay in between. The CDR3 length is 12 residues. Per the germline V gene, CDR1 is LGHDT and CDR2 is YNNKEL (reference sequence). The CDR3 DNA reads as TGTGCCAGCAGCCAAGTGAGTTCACCCCTCCACTTT. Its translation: CASSQVSSPLHF.

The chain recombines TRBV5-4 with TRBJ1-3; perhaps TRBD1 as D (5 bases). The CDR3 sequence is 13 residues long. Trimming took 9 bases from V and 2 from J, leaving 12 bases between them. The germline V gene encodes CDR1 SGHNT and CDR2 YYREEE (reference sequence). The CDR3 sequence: CAISAGAGNTIYF. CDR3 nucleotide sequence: TGTGCCATCTCCGCGGGGGCTGGAAACACCATATATTTT.

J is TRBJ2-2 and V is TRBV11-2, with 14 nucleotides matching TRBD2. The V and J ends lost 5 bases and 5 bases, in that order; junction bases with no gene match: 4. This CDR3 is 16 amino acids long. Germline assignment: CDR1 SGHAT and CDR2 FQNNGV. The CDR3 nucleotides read TGTGCCAGCAGCCCGGGACTAGCGGGGGCGACCGGGGAGCTGTTTTTT. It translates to CASSPGLAGATGELFF.

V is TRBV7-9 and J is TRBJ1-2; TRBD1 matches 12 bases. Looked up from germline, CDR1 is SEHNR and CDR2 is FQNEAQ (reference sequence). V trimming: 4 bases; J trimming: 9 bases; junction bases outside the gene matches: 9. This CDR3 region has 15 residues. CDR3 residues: CASSSRDRGLESYTF. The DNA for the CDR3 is TGTGCCAGCAGCTCCCGGGACAGGGGGCTGGAGAGCTACACCTTC.